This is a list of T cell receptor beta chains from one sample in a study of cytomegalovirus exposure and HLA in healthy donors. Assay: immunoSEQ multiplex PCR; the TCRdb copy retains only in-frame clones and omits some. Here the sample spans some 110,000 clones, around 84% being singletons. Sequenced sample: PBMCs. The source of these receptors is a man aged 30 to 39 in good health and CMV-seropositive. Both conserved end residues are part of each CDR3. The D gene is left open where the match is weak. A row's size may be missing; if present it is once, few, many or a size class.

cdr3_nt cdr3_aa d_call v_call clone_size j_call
TGTGCCAGCACTGGGACAGTCTTAACCGGGGAGCTGTTTTTT CASTGTVLTGELFF TRBD1 TRBV6-1 . TRBJ2-2
TGTGCCAGCAGCTCGCCCCGAAAGGGGTCCTACAATGAGCAGTTCTTC CASSSPRKGSYNEQFF . TRBV11-2 . TRBJ2-1
TGTGCCAGCAGCGTAGTCGGCTCCTATAATTCACCCCTCCACTTT CASSVVGSYNSPLHF . TRBV9 . TRBJ1-6
TGTGCCAGCAGCCAGGAAACAGGGGGCCCCTACGAGCAGTACTTC CASSQETGGPYEQYF TRBD1 TRBV4-2 . TRBJ2-7
TGTGCCAGCAACCTACAGGGAGATGGCACTGAAGCTTTCTTT CASNLQGDGTEAFF . TRBV4-2 . TRBJ1-1
TGTGCCTGGAAAGTGTCTAGCGGCACAGATACGCAGTATTTT CAWKVSSGTDTQYF . TRBV30 . TRBJ2-3
TGTGCCAGCAGCACCCGGGGGGGGACAGATACGCAGTATTTT CASSTRGGTDTQYF TRBD2 TRBV7-2 . TRBJ2-3
TGTGCCAGCAGCTCTGCAGGGGCCGCTTACGGCATTCAGTACTTC CASSSAGAAYGIQYF . TRBV5-4 . TRBJ2-4
TGCGCCAGCAGCTTGTTCATCCAGGGTGGCTACACCTTC CASSLFIQGGYTF . TRBV5-1 . TRBJ1-2
TGTGCCAGTAGTATAACGAGGAGCTCTGGAAACACCATATATTTT CASSITRSSGNTIYF . TRBV19 . TRBJ1-3
TGTTCCAGCAGCCACGACAGCGGGCTGTTGAGAGAGCAGTACTTC CSSSHDSGLLREQYF . TRBV7-9 few TRBJ2-7
TGCGCCAGCAGCAGGGACAGGGGGCGACTCTCTGGAAACACCATATATTTT CASSRDRGRLSGNTIYF TRBD1 TRBV5-1 . TRBJ1-3
TGTGCCAGCAGCTTACTGCCAGGAACAATCACTGAAGCTTTCTTT CASSLLPGTITEAFF . TRBV7-2 . TRBJ1-1
TGCGCCAGCAGCTTGGCCGGACACGGGTATGAAGCTTTCTTT CASSLAGHGYEAFF . TRBV5-1 . TRBJ1-1
TGTGCCAGCAGCTCGAGCCAGCGGGAGAGGGGAGGAGATACGCAGTATTTT CASSSSQRERGGDTQYF TRBD2 TRBV5-4 . TRBJ2-3
TGCAGCGCCCCTGGTCAGGCTGAAGCTTTCTTT CSAPGQAEAFF . TRBV29-1 . TRBJ1-1
TGTGCCAGCAGCTTGGGCCCTTCTAGCGGAGCGCAGTATTTT CASSLGPSSGAQYF TRBD2 TRBV5-6 . TRBJ2-3
TGCGCCAGCAGTGCCAGGGGTGCCGGGGAGCTGTTTTTT CASSARGAGELFF . TRBV10-2 . TRBJ2-2
TGTGCCAGCAGTATCGGGACACCGTATGGCTACACCTTC CASSIGTPYGYTF . TRBV6-5 . TRBJ1-2
TGTGCCAGCAGCCAGAGGCGGACTACTACCTCCTACAATGAGCAGTTCTTC CASSQRRTTTSYNEQFF . TRBV5-6 . TRBJ2-1
TGTGCCAGCAGCCCTGGGACAGGTTGGGACAATGAGCAGTTCTTC CASSPGTGWDNEQFF TRBD1 TRBV2 . TRBJ2-1
TGTGCCAGCAGCTTTGATAGCGGATTCTACAATGAGCAGTTCTTC CASSFDSGFYNEQFF . TRBV7-2 . TRBJ2-1
TGTGCCAGCAGCCCCCTGCAGCAGGGGCGGAATAAGGAAGCTTTCTTT CASSPLQQGRNKEAFF . TRBV7-9 . TRBJ1-1
TGCAGCGTCGGACGTGATTGGGGCGTGATAGGTGAAGCTTTCTTT CSVGRDWGVIGEAFF . TRBV29-1 . TRBJ1-1
TGCGCCAGCAGCTCACCGGTTGGCGGGAGCGGGTGGACAGATACGCAGTATTTT CASSSPVGGSGWTDTQYF TRBD2 TRBV5-1 . TRBJ2-3
TGTGCCAGCAAGCTTGGGGGCACTTTCTATGGCTACACCTTC CASKLGGTFYGYTF . TRBV2 . TRBJ1-2
TGTGCCAGCAGCTTCCGGGACAGGGGGCTCACCGGGGAGCTGTTTTTT CASSFRDRGLTGELFF TRBD1 TRBV7-8 . TRBJ2-2
TGCGCCAGCAGCCCGGGGGGGGCCGGCAATCAGCCCCAGCATTTT CASSPGGAGNQPQHF . TRBV5-1 . TRBJ1-5
TGTGCCAGCAGTTCAGGGGCAGGCTCACCCCTCCACTTT CASSSGAGSPLHF . TRBV28 . TRBJ1-6
TGCGCCAGCAGCGCCTCGGTGGACACTGAAGCTTTCTTT CASSASVDTEAFF . TRBV5-1 . TRBJ1-1
TGTGCCAGCAGCTCGCAGGGGTTCCGCTATGGCTACACCTTC CASSSQGFRYGYTF . TRBV5-6 few TRBJ1-2
TGCGCCAGCAGCGTTAGAACAGCGAACACCGGGGAGCTGTTTTTT CASSVRTANTGELFF . TRBV5-1 few TRBJ2-2
TGCGCCAGCAGGCGAACGAGGGGGAATGAGCAGTTCTTC CASRRTRGNEQFF . TRBV4-1 . TRBJ2-1
TGTGCCAGCAGCCATCTAGAACCTCCTTACGAGCAGTACTTC CASSHLEPPYEQYF . TRBV28 . TRBJ2-7
TGTGCCAGCACCCGGACAGGGACCTACAATGAGCAGTTCTTC CASTRTGTYNEQFF TRBD1 TRBV2 . TRBJ2-1
TGTGCCAGCAGTTACCGAGGTGCAACTAATGAAAAACTGTTTTTT CASSYRGATNEKLFF . TRBV6-5 . TRBJ1-4
TGCGCCAGCAGTGAGTCGGGGGCCTATGGCTACACCTTC CASSESGAYGYTF . TRBV10-1 . TRBJ1-2
TGCGCCAGCAGCTTGGGGACAGGGCAGAGCAATCAGCCCCAGCATTTT CASSLGTGQSNQPQHF TRBD1 TRBV5-1 few TRBJ1-5
TGTGCCAGCAGTGCCCTGACAGGGGCCGGGGAGCTGTTTTTT CASSALTGAGELFF TRBD1 TRBV2 . TRBJ2-2
TGTGCCAGCTCCCCCGAGACAGTCACAGATACGCAGTATTTT CASSPETVTDTQYF . TRBV18 once TRBJ2-3
TGCGCCAGCACCCTGCTCGCGGCCTCCTACAATGAGCAGTTCTTC CASTLLAASYNEQFF . TRBV5-1 . TRBJ2-1
TGTGCCAGCAGCTTATTTCAGGGCGACACTGAAGCTTTCTTT CASSLFQGDTEAFF . TRBV11-3 . TRBJ1-1
TGTGCCAGTAGTGCAGGACTGAACTCCTACAATGAGCAGTTCTTC CASSAGLNSYNEQFF . TRBV19 few TRBJ2-1
TGTGCCACCAGCGACGGGACTAGCGGGAGCCCAGAGACCCAGTACTTC CATSDGTSGSPETQYF TRBD2 TRBV15 once TRBJ2-5
TGCGCCAGCAGCTTGGAACCGCCCGCGGATACGCAGTATTTT CASSLEPPADTQYF . TRBV5-1 . TRBJ2-3
TGTGCCAGCTCTAAAGACAGGTCCCCCCTGCGGACTGAAGCTTTCTTT CASSKDRSPLRTEAFF . TRBV18 . TRBJ1-1
TGTGCCAGCATCAACGGGGTCACATACGAGCAGTACTTC CASINGVTYEQYF . TRBV28 . TRBJ2-7
TGTGCCAGCAGCTGGCGGGCCGGGGAGCTGTTTTTT CASSWRAGELFF . TRBV11-3 few TRBJ2-2
TGTGCCAGTAGTATGGGACAGCCGACCAATGAGCAGTTCTTC CASSMGQPTNEQFF TRBD1 TRBV19 . TRBJ2-1
TGTGCCAGTAGTATACTCCTGGGCATGAGCGGTGGCTACACCTTC CASSILLGMSGGYTF . TRBV19 . TRBJ1-2
TGTGCCAGCAGTCCGGGGGGGAGCCCAGATACGCAGTATTTT CASSPGGSPDTQYF TRBD2 TRBV6-4 few TRBJ2-3
TGTGCCAGCAGCTTAGGCAGGGAGAACACTGAAGCTTTCTTT CASSLGRENTEAFF . TRBV7-9 . TRBJ1-1